Below, one TCR beta chain is given with its context. These data originate in a study of shared clonotypes between healthy human individuals. The CDR3 is 12 residues long. Germline CDR1 reads MRHNA; CDR2 reads SNTAGT. V was clipped by 2 bases and J by 10 bases, with 9 bases between them. The method was immunoSEQ multiplex PCR; TCRdb's version includes in-frame clones alone and lacks a portion of them. The sample holds some 530,000 clones, 81% seen once. Sequencing was done on a sample of PBMCs. The rearrangement joins TRBV6-4 to TRBJ2-1; possibly TRBD2 for D (5 bases). The sequence was collected from a woman in her thirties or forties in good health. Some clones in this sample may be carry-over from other donors' samples. CDR3 sequence reads: CASSDNQREQFF. The CDR3, as DNA: TGTGCCAGCAGTGACAACCAGCGGGAGCAGTTCTTC.